Here is one TCR beta chain with its context. Random-hexamer reverse transcription was applied to roughly 0.5 to 1 ug RNA. TCRdb ran MiXCR on the immunoSEQ multiplex PCR reads and lists one entry per CDR3 protein. The table shows 150,000 or so distinct CDR3 sequences, with approximately 90% occurring only once. These data belong to a study of CD8 T cells in Susac syndrome. The CDR3 is 13 residues long. Germline lookup yields CDR1 DFQATT and CDR2 SNEGSKA (reference sequence). Trimming shortened V by 4 bases and J by 4 bases, and 13 bases separated the two germline ends. The sequence came from a human donor in good health. The sequencing input was CD4+ T cells from PBMCs. The J gene is TRBJ1-2, the V gene TRBV20-1; maybe TRBD1 (6 bases). CDR3: CSANSQGSYGYTF. The DNA for the CDR3 is TGCAGTGCTAACTCGCAGGGGAGCTATGGCTACACCTTC.